The rows below give T cell receptor beta chains drawn from one sample of a study of cytomegalovirus exposure and HLA in healthy donors. Assay used: immunoSEQ multiplex PCR; TCRdb lists only in-frame clones, some missing. The sample lists under 200,000 clones, approximately 81% occurring once. Sequencing input: PBMCs. The receptors come from a female donor in good health and CMV-seronegative. The CDR3 runs from the conserved cysteine through the conserved F or W. D genes are given only for firm matches. Only part of the rows carry a size: once, few, many, or a class if the clone is expanded.

V gene: TRBV6-4; D gene: NA; clone size: NA; J gene: TRBJ2-1; CDR3 protein: CASSRAGESSYNEQFF; CDR3 DNA: TGTGCCAGCAGTCGGGCGGGCGAAAGCTCCTACAATGAGCAGTTCTTC
V gene: TRBV6-5; D gene: NA; clone size: NA; J gene: TRBJ2-2; CDR3 protein: CASKSRRNTGELFF; CDR3 DNA: TGTGCCAGCAAATCGAGGAGGAACACCGGGGAGCTGTTTTTT
V gene: TRBV30; D gene: NA; clone size: NA; J gene: TRBJ1-5; CDR3 protein: CAWSVPPGAQPQHF; CDR3 DNA: TGTGCCTGGAGTGTTCCTCCTGGGGCCCAGCCCCAGCATTTT
V gene: TRBV6-5; D gene: NA; clone size: NA; J gene: TRBJ2-1; CDR3 protein: CASTGTGTNEQFF; CDR3 DNA: TGTGCCAGCACCGGAACAGGGACGAATGAGCAGTTCTTC
V gene: TRBV18; D gene: TRBD1; clone size: NA; J gene: TRBJ1-2; CDR3 protein: CASSPGQGGYTF; CDR3 DNA: TGCGCCAGCTCACCTGGACAGGGTGGCTACACCTTC
V gene: TRBV9; D gene: NA; clone size: NA; J gene: TRBJ1-3; CDR3 protein: CARVVKSKRRNTIYF; CDR3 DNA: TGTGCCCGTGTAGTCAAAAGTAAGCGAAGAAACACCATATATTTT
V gene: TRBV11-2; D gene: TRBD1; clone size: NA; J gene: TRBJ2-4; CDR3 protein: CASSAGQGAYIQYF; CDR3 DNA: TGTGCCAGCAGCGCGGGACAGGGGGCGTACATTCAGTACTTC
V gene: TRBV7-9; D gene: NA; clone size: once; J gene: TRBJ2-2; CDR3 protein: CASSLSGGGELFF; CDR3 DNA: TGTGCCAGCAGCTTATCGGGTGGCGGGGAGCTGTTTTTT
V gene: TRBV4-3; D gene: TRBD2; clone size: NA; J gene: TRBJ2-5; CDR3 protein: CASNRVAGQETQYF; CDR3 DNA: TGCGCCAGCAACCGGGTAGCGGGACAAGAGACCCAGTACTTC
V gene: TRBV4-3; D gene: NA; clone size: few; J gene: TRBJ2-1; CDR3 protein: CASSRTRRSEQFF; CDR3 DNA: TGCGCCAGCAGCCGGACCCGGAGGAGTGAGCAGTTCTTC
V gene: TRBV6-4; D gene: TRBD1; clone size: few; J gene: TRBJ1-2; CDR3 protein: CASSDYPPGSGQGHRGYTF; CDR3 DNA: TGTGCCAGCAGTGACTACCCCCCGGGTTCGGGACAGGGGCATCGAGGCTACACCTTC
V gene: TRBV30; D gene: NA; clone size: NA; J gene: TRBJ2-1; CDR3 protein: CAWRYRDSYNEQFF; CDR3 DNA: TGTGCCTGGCGATACAGGGACTCCTACAATGAGCAGTTCTTC
V gene: TRBV7-9; D gene: TRBD2; clone size: NA; J gene: TRBJ2-1; CDR3 protein: CASSLVGDALAGVYNEQFF; CDR3 DNA: TGTGCCAGCAGCTTAGTGGGGGATGCACTAGCGGGAGTCTACAATGAGCAGTTCTTC
V gene: TRBV4-2; D gene: NA; clone size: NA; J gene: TRBJ1-2; CDR3 protein: CASTQGSKGSYGYTF; CDR3 DNA: TGTGCCAGCACCCAGGGATCGAAGGGGTCTTATGGCTACACCTTC
V gene: TRBV2; D gene: NA; clone size: NA; J gene: TRBJ2-3; CDR3 protein: CASAQGSTDTQYF; CDR3 DNA: TGTGCTAGCGCACAGGGCAGCACAGATACGCAGTATTTT
V gene: TRBV7-2; D gene: TRBD1; clone size: NA; J gene: TRBJ1-1; CDR3 protein: CASSPRTGGMNTEAFF; CDR3 DNA: TGTGCCAGCAGCCCCCGGACAGGCGGGATGAACACTGAAGCTTTCTTT
V gene: TRBV11-1; D gene: NA; clone size: NA; J gene: TRBJ2-3; CDR3 protein: CASSLDTPTQYF; CDR3 DNA: TGTGCCAGCAGCTTAGACACCCCTACGCAGTATTTT
V gene: TRBV19; D gene: TRBD1; clone size: once; J gene: TRBJ2-7; CDR3 protein: CASSTTRLDRRRNYEQYF; CDR3 DNA: TGTGCCAGTAGTACCACCCGTTTGGACAGGAGACGGAATTACGAGCAGTACTTC
V gene: TRBV6-4; D gene: TRBD1; clone size: NA; J gene: TRBJ2-5; CDR3 protein: CASSRQGGETQYF; CDR3 DNA: TGTGCCAGCAGTAGACAGGGTGGAGAGACCCAGTACTTC
V gene: TRBV4-2; D gene: NA; clone size: NA; J gene: TRBJ1-4; CDR3 protein: CASSQVGQKLTTNEKLFF; CDR3 DNA: TGTGCCAGCAGCCAAGTAGGACAGAAGCTAACAACTAATGAAAAACTGTTTTTT
V gene: TRBV10-3; D gene: TRBD1; clone size: NA; J gene: TRBJ2-7; CDR3 protein: CAIRGTGSYEQYF; CDR3 DNA: TGTGCCATCAGGGGGACAGGCTCCTACGAGCAGTACTTC
V gene: TRBV28; D gene: TRBD1; clone size: NA; J gene: TRBJ2-3; CDR3 protein: CASSYRGYGDTQYF; CDR3 DNA: TGTGCCAGCAGTTACAGGGGGTATGGAGATACGCAGTATTTT
V gene: TRBV5-4; D gene: TRBD2; clone size: NA; J gene: TRBJ2-3; CDR3 protein: CASRTQTSGRTDTQYF; CDR3 DNA: TGTGCCAGCAGGACACAAACTAGCGGTCGCACAGATACGCAGTATTTT
V gene: TRBV2; D gene: TRBD2; clone size: NA; J gene: TRBJ2-5; CDR3 protein: CASSTILAGFEETQYF; CDR3 DNA: TGTGCCAGCAGCACAATATTAGCGGGCTTCGAAGAGACCCAGTACTTC
V gene: TRBV6-1; D gene: TRBD2; clone size: NA; J gene: TRBJ2-2; CDR3 protein: CASSGLAGNTGELFF; CDR3 DNA: TGTGCCAGCAGCGGACTAGCGGGGAACACCGGGGAGCTGTTTTTT
V gene: TRBV19; D gene: TRBD1; clone size: NA; J gene: TRBJ2-7; CDR3 protein: CASIRTGSSYEQYF; CDR3 DNA: TGTGCCAGTATTCGGACAGGGAGCTCCTACGAGCAGTACTTC
V gene: TRBV4-2; D gene: TRBD2; clone size: NA; J gene: TRBJ2-3; CDR3 protein: CASSQAADSGGGWGTDTQYF; CDR3 DNA: TGTGCCAGCAGCCAAGCCGCGGATAGCGGGGGGGGCTGGGGCACAGATACGCAGTATTTT
V gene: TRBV5-1; D gene: TRBD1; clone size: NA; J gene: TRBJ1-5; CDR3 protein: CASSAGQGGPQHF; CDR3 DNA: TGCGCCAGCAGCGCGGGACAGGGTGGACCCCAGCATTTT
V gene: TRBV7-2; D gene: TRBD2; clone size: NA; J gene: TRBJ2-1; CDR3 protein: CASSQLAGGRKDEQFF; CDR3 DNA: TGTGCCAGCAGCCAACTAGCGGGAGGGCGAAAAGATGAGCAGTTCTTC
V gene: TRBV2; D gene: NA; clone size: NA; J gene: TRBJ2-7; CDR3 protein: CASSLRFLQSSYEQYF; CDR3 DNA: TGTGCCAGCAGTCTCCGGTTTTTACAGAGCTCCTACGAGCAGTACTTC
V gene: TRBV28; D gene: NA; clone size: NA; J gene: TRBJ1-4; CDR3 protein: CVSSDTGEKLFF; CDR3 DNA: TGTGTCAGCAGTGACACAGGGGAAAAACTGTTTTTT
V gene: TRBV7-6; D gene: TRBD2; clone size: few; J gene: TRBJ2-1; CDR3 protein: CASSLSGGLYNEQFF; CDR3 DNA: TGTGCCAGCAGCCTTAGCGGGGGGCTCTACAATGAGCAGTTCTTC
V gene: TRBV7-2; D gene: TRBD1; clone size: NA; J gene: TRBJ2-4; CDR3 protein: CASSGGQGSVAKNIQYF; CDR3 DNA: TGTGCCAGCAGCGGGGGACAGGGGTCGGTGGCCAAAAACATTCAGTACTTC
V gene: TRBV6-1; D gene: NA; clone size: few; J gene: TRBJ2-3; CDR3 protein: CASGNTDTQYF; CDR3 DNA: TGTGCCAGCGGCAACACAGATACGCAGTATTTT